What follows are 2 T cell receptor beta chains derived from one specimen sequenced in a study of cytomegalovirus exposure and HLA in healthy donors. PCR primers comprised 60 Vbeta and 13 Jbeta primers. Libraries were prepared by immunoSEQ multiplex PCR; TCRdb keeps only in-frame clonotypes and omits some of them. The table records roughly 100,000 clones, over 65% of them present only once. Sequenced input: PBMCs. Every receptor here comes from a man aged 35-49 years in good health and CMV-seropositive.

The chain has TRBV19 and TRBJ1-1, with 7 bases matching TRBD1. V shed 3 bases, J shed 1 base, and the junction held 20 bases outside the gene matches. This CDR3 has 20 residues. Per the germline V gene, CDR1 is LNHDA and CDR2 is SQIVND (reference sequence). CDR3 nucleotides: TGTGCCAGTAGTATGGCCCTACGGGAGGGGGCTTTAAAGAAGAACACTGAAGCTTTCTTT. Translation gives CASSMALREGALKKNTEAFF.

The chain has TRBV4-3 and TRBJ2-7, with D possibly being TRBD2 (6 bases). Trimming stripped 4 bases from V and 5 bases from J, with 12 bases between. Per germline, CDR1 LGHNA and CDR2 YSLEER. CDR3 length equals 13 residues. This chain's CDR3 is CASSPQPGDEQYF. CDR3 in DNA: TGCGCCAGCAGCCCTCAACCGGGGGACGAGCAGTACTTC.